Presented here are 9 T cell receptor beta chains from one specimen sequenced in a study of T cells in Graves' hyperthyroidism and ophthalmopathy. Template material for amplifying TCR beta CDR3 regions consisted of RNA transcripts. TCR CDR3 regions were first amplified by RT-PCR with HTBI primers. From the multiplex PCR reads, TCRdb called clonotypes with MiXCR, one entry per CDR3 protein. The sample has around 520,000 distinct CDR3 sequences, 12% to 15% seen once. The specimen was blood. Receptors originate from a middle-aged woman with Graves' hyperthyroidism.

V usage is TRBV7-9 and J usage is TRBJ2-2; D might be TRBD2 (7 bases). CDR1 SEHNR and CDR2 FQNEAQ come from the germline V gene (reference sequence). There are 19 residues in the CDR3. Trimming cost V 0 bases and J 4 bases, with 21 bases left between them. The CDR3 region is CASSLAITGGLLVTGELFF. CDR3 nucleotide sequence: TGTGCCAGCAGCTTAGCTATCACCGGGGGGCTCCTGGTCACCGGGGAGCTGTTTTTT.

This clonotype was observed at least ten times. The genes are TRBV7-9 and TRBJ1-3; tentatively, D is TRBD1 (6 bases). Germline loops: CDR1 SEHNR, CDR2 FQNEAQ (reference sequence). V was pared by 3 bases and J by 3 bases, with 21 bases between. CDR3 length: 18 amino acids. The CDR3 DNA follows: TGTGCCAGCAGCTTCCTACTAGGTCGGGGGCGTTTTGGAAACACCATATATTTT. As protein: CASSFLLGRGRFGNTIYF.

At least ten counts were recorded for this clonotype. J is TRBJ1-5 and V is TRBV12-3 or TRBV12-4; 12 positions match TRBD1. The length of the CDR3 is 15 residues. The junction had 5 bases not matched to a gene; V was cut back by 5 bases and J by 6 bases. The CDR3 nucleotides read TGTGCCAGCAGTCCGGGACAGGGGGCGGTTCAGCCCCAGCATTTT. Amino acid sequence: CASSPGQGAVQPQHF.

The table lists this clonotype with many counts. V gene TRBV5-8 combines with J gene TRBJ1-2; D not certain. Germline V gene sequence: CDR1 SGHTS, CDR2 YDEGEE. The CDR3 covers 13 residues. Trimming removed 0 bases at V and 4 bases at J, with 7 bases between. The CDR3 DNA follows: TGTGCCAGCAGCTTGGACAGTAGCTATGGCTACACCTTC. Translated: CASSLDSSYGYTF.

With respect to this clonotype: Since a much larger clone is just one base distant, this may be a read error. J is TRBJ2-7 and V is TRBV5-1; 8 bases are shared with TRBD2. This CDR3 region has 15 residues. Germline-derived CDR1 and CDR2 are SGHRS and YFSETQ. DNA of the CDR3: TGCGCCAGCGGCTTGGATTACATGACTAGCGATGTGCAGTACTTC. This encodes CASGLDYMTSDVQYF.

This clonotype was counted many times. This chain connects TRBV27 to TRBJ1-6; D gene ambiguous. V was shortened by 7 bases and J by 4 bases, with 14 bases between the two germline ends. In germline, CDR1 is MNHEY, CDR2 SMNVEV (reference sequence). The CDR3 covers 15 residues. In nucleotides, the CDR3 is TGTGCCAGCACGCGACTCGGGGATTATAATTCACCCCTCCACTTT. Translated, it gives CASTRLGDYNSPLHF.

In this sample, this clonotype turned up many times. CDR3 in DNA: TGCAGTGCTAAAGGTTGGGGGTACGAGCAGTACTTC. Translated: CSAKGWGYEQYF. The V gene is TRBV20-1, the J gene TRBJ2-7; D might be TRBD1 or TRBD2, each matching 5 bases. This CDR3 is 12 amino acids long. Germline V lookup: CDR1 DFQATT, CDR2 SNEGSKA (reference sequence). Trimming pared 4 bases from V and 4 bases from J, leaving 11 bases between.

The chain uses TRBV7-9 and TRBJ2-7; D is perhaps TRBD2 (5 bases). This CDR3 has 15 amino acids. Germline lookup yields CDR1 SEHNR and CDR2 FQNEAQ (reference sequence). V was clipped by 2 bases and J by 6 bases, with 17 bases between them. As DNA, the CDR3 is TGTGCCAGCAGCTTAAAGTCACGGGGATATGGCGAGCAGTACTTC. This codes for CASSLKSRGYGEQYF.

J is TRBJ2-2 and V is TRBV20-1, with TRBD1 identical over 12 bases. This CDR3 is 14 amino acids long. The J segment lost 5 bases and the V segment lost 5 bases, leaving 3 bases of the junction unmatched. Per germline, CDR1 DFQATT and CDR2 SNEGSKA (reference sequence). CDR3 amino acids: CSAWDRGLTGELFF. DNA for the CDR3: TGCAGTGCTTGGGACAGGGGGCTTACCGGGGAGCTGTTTTTT.